These 14 T cell receptor beta chains share one sample of origin, sequenced in a study of shared clonotypes between healthy human individuals. The repertoire was sequenced with immunoSEQ multiplex PCR; TCRdb's copy has only in-frame clones and lacks some. The data show about 800,000 clones, with around 96% seen just once and less than 0.25% held by the top ten. Naive CD8 isolation took CD45RO-negative cells positively selected for CCR7 and excluded terminally differentiated effector memory CD45RA+ cells. Material: naive CD8+ T cells sorted from blood. The source of these receptors is a young man in good health.

V gene TRBV9 combines with J gene TRBJ2-5; no reliable D call. Germline V CDR1 and CDR2: SGDLS, YYNGEE. This CDR3 is 12 amino acids long. The V end was cut by 3 bases, the J end by 5 bases, with 8 bases between. Here the CDR3 reads CASSDSVETQYF. DNA of the CDR3: TGTGCCAGCAGCGACTCGGTGGAGACCCAGTACTTC.

This clone was found once. The V and J genes are TRBV10-3 and TRBJ1-1; D possibly corresponds to TRBD1 (5 bases). The CDR3 covers 17 residues. Per germline, CDR1 ENHRY and CDR2 SYGVKD. V shed 6 bases and J shed 0 bases, with 20 bases lying between them. The CDR3 here is CAIRPPGDPPMNTEAFF. CDR3 DNA: TGTGCCATCAGGCCCCCCGGGGACCCGCCCATGAACACTGAAGCTTTCTTT.

This clone has a single count. The rearrangement uses TRBV12-2 and TRBJ1-2. TRBV12-2 is noted as a pseudogene. The CDR3 sequence is 13 residues long. The CDR3 region has the DNA TGTGCAAGTCGCTTAGGGACCTACTATGGCTACACCTTC. As protein: CASRLGTYYGYTF.

The CDR3 coding sequence is TGCGCCAGCAGCTTGGGACAGGGATGGGAGCAGTACTTC. This gives the protein CASSLGQGWEQYF. The chain links TRBV5-1 to TRBJ2-7; 7 nucleotides match TRBD1. The V gene end was trimmed by 0 bases and the J gene end by 7 bases; junction bases not matched to a gene: 4. Germline CDR1 is SGHRS and CDR2 is YFSETQ. The CDR3 sequence is 13 residues long. The full variable domain, in which reference TRBV5-1 and TRBJ2-7 provide the parts outside the CDR3, is KAGVTQTPRYLIKTRGQQVTLSCSPISGHRSVSWYQQTPGQGLQFLFEYFSETQRNKGNFPGRFSGRQFSNSRSEMNVSTLELGDSALYLCASSLGQGWEQYFGPGTRLTVT.

V gene TRBV4-3 combines with J gene TRBJ2-3; maybe TRBD1 (5 bases). This CDR3 is built from 14 residues. Germline CDR1 and CDR2: LGHNA and YSLEER. Trimming removed 0 bases from V and 4 bases from J, with 8 bases in between. The CDR3 region has the DNA TGCGCCAGCAGCCAAGATACAGGCGCAGATACGCAGTATTTT. Translating it yields CASSQDTGADTQYF.

V and J are TRBV10-3 and TRBJ2-7; D ambiguous. The CDR3 spans 14 residues. The germline V and J ends were trimmed by 2 bases and 0 bases, with 8 bases remaining between them. Germline V gene lookup returns CDR1 ENHRY and CDR2 SYGVKD. The CDR3 DNA follows: TGTGCCATCAGTGAGGTGGCTGGCTCCTACGAGCAGTACTTC. This encodes CAISEVAGSYEQYF.

The chain has TRBV29-1 and TRBJ2-3; the match to TRBD1 covers 8 bases. J lost 6 bases, V lost 4 bases, and 18 bases had no gene match. This CDR3 contains 17 residues. Germline loops: CDR1 SQVTM, CDR2 ANQGSEA. This CDR3 reads CSVVVPITGGRLDTQYF. The CDR3 DNA sequence: TGCAGCGTTGTGGTGCCAATTACAGGGGGTAGGTTGGATACGCAGTATTTT.

CDR3 amino acids: CASSLTGDSLAKNIQYF. CDR3 sequence (DNA): TGCGCCAGCAGCTTGACAGGGGATTCCCTAGCCAAAAACATTCAGTACTTC. J is TRBJ2-4 and V is TRBV5-1, with TRBD1 matching over 7 bases. CDR3 size: 17 residues. V lost 1 base, J lost 0 bases, and 7 bases stayed unmatched. CDR1 is SGHRS and CDR2 is YFSETQ in the germline V gene.

This clone was recorded once. This CDR3 reads CASSLLAGPGELFF. For the CDR3, the DNA is TGTGCCAGCAGTTTACTAGCGGGACCCGGGGAGCTGTTTTTT. The chain recombines TRBV28 with TRBJ2-2, with 9 nucleotides matching TRBD2. V trimming: 2 bases; J trimming: 6 bases; junction bases outside the gene matches: 1. The CDR3 extends over 14 amino acids. CDR1 and CDR2 (germline): MDHEN, SYDVKM. Full variable domain (outside the CDR3, taken from reference TRBV28 and TRBJ2-2): DVKVTQSSRYLVKRTGEKVFLECVQDMDHENMFWYRQDPGLGLRLIYFSYDVKMKEKGDIPEGYSVSREKKERFSLILESASTNQTSMYLCASSLLAGPGELFFGEGSRLTVL.

This clone appeared once. The chain joins TRBV7-2 to TRBJ2-1; 9 nucleotides line up with TRBD2. Germline CDR1 SGHTA, CDR2 FQGNSA. V shed 3 bases and J 0 bases; nucleotides not matched to a gene: 3. The CDR3 spans 16 residues. CDR3 DNA sequence: TGTGCCAGCAGCTTTAGCGGGAGTGGCTCCTACAATGAGCAGTTCTTC. Amino acids: CASSFSGSGSYNEQFF.

The chain carries TRBV7-9 and TRBJ2-7; 7 bases are shared with TRBD1. The CDR3 covers 14 residues. The V gene's germline CDR1 is SEHNR and CDR2 FQNEAQ (reference sequence). J lost 3 bases, V lost 4 bases, and 6 bases had no gene match. The CDR3 region is CASSYRDRIYEQYF. The CDR3 coding sequence is TGTGCCAGCAGCTACCGGGACAGAATCTACGAGCAGTACTTC.

The chain links TRBV5-1 to TRBJ1-2; 8 nucleotides line up with TRBD1. CDR1 and CDR2 from the germline V gene are SGHRS and YFSETQ. This CDR3 region has 16 residues. V lost 7 bases, J lost 4 bases, and 15 bases stayed unmatched. CDR3 protein: CASRPPGQGVGYGYTF. CDR3 nucleotides: TGCGCCAGCCGACCTCCTGGACAGGGCGTAGGCTATGGCTACACCTTC.

This chain connects TRBV28 to TRBJ1-1; 11 bases agree with TRBD1. The CDR3 sequence is 14 residues long. Germline assignment: CDR1 MDHEN and CDR2 SYDVKM. V lost 6 bases, J lost 5 bases, and 5 bases stayed unmatched. DNA of the CDR3: TGTGCCAGCAGGGCCGGGACAGGGGGAACTGAAGCTTTCTTT. Its translation: CASRAGTGGTEAFF.

V and J are TRBV5-8 and TRBJ2-7; D perhaps matches TRBD2 (6 bases). There are 14 residues in the CDR3. Germline V gene sequence: CDR1 SGHTS, CDR2 YDEGEE. The ends were cut back, 3 bases at V and 7 bases at J, with 17 bases in the middle. The CDR3 coding sequence is TGTGCCAGCAGCTCGGCTAGCGTTCACCTGGAGCAGTACTTC. This codes for CASSSASVHLEQYF.